The rows below give T cell receptor beta chains drawn from one sample of a study of early T cells in non-severe SARS-CoV-2 infection. One entry per CDR3 protein results from TCRdb running MiXCR on the 5' RACE reads. The sample holds about 83,000 distinct CDR3 sequences, about 14% seen once. Sequenced input: whole blood. The receptors come from an adult who was a healthcare worker with PCR-confirmed SARS-CoV-2 infection or an uninfected control (not recorded which). The conserved cysteine and the conserved F or W are not part of the CDR3 here. Each record gives: V gene, CDR3 protein.

V: TRBV11-2
CDR3: ASSLDRRGQREQF

V: TRBV6-5
CDR3: ASSYDGQGGSSYNSPLH

V: TRBV12-3/TRBV12-4
CDR3: ASSLSSGSNTQY

V: TRBV11-2
CDR3: ASVDRNEQY

V: TRBV20-1
CDR3: SASHGSGREQF

V: TRBV18
CDR3: ASSDRSSSYNEQF

V: TRBV5-1
CDR3: ASRRQAVTGELF

V: TRBV11-2
CDR3: ASSFRAFSGNTIY

V: TRBV10-1
CDR3: ASSTTSGGRGTGELF

V: TRBV6-2/TRBV6-3
CDR3: ASSYSKVQY

V: TRBV7-3
CDR3: ASSLIGQPGSPLH

V: TRBV27
CDR3: ASSLAGPLTDTQY

V: TRBV30
CDR3: AWSPKGADRGAEQF

V: TRBV30
CDR3: AWSPLNSLGAQY

V: TRBV5-6
CDR3: ASSVGLADNEQF

V: TRBV12-3/TRBV12-4
CDR3: ASSLGAAF

V: TRBV7-6
CDR3: ASSLGGWEGYNEQF

V: TRBV7-6
CDR3: ASSFSGLAGGQETQY

V: TRBV3-1
CDR3: ASSQGGLAIPYEQY

V: TRBV5-4
CDR3: ASSLTDNRRLNTEAF

V: TRBV5-1
CDR3: ASSFTGRKDGYT

V: TRBV11-2
CDR3: ASSLVSGTTTGELF

V: TRBV7-2
CDR3: ASSSRGTGTGISLQY

V: TRBV6-1
CDR3: ASSPWVGRDEQY

V: TRBV24-1
CDR3: ATSDGQTGADTQY

V: TRBV29-1
CDR3: SVDRGGLFSDTQY

V: TRBV9
CDR3: ASSVGGSGATGDEQF

V: TRBV9
CDR3: ASSATSGPNNEQF

V: TRBV29-1
CDR3: SVVLQTGGHEQY

V: TRBV30
CDR3: AWSLRRGAPPVGELF

V: TRBV7-2
CDR3: ASSLVGVNTEAF

V: TRBV28
CDR3: ASKRGGTGELF

V: TRBV11-2
CDR3: ASSLKAYEQY

V: TRBV14
CDR3: ASSLGNDYGYT

V: TRBV20-1
CDR3: SAGREAFEQY

V: TRBV20-1
CDR3: SAEPTSANPSLNEQF

V: TRBV4-2
CDR3: ASSQENSLASYEQY

V: TRBV19
CDR3: ASSQQGDTYEQY

V: TRBV7-2
CDR3: ASSLAWDYQGASNQPQH

V: TRBV19
CDR3: ASSIAQTPHNEQF

V: TRBV5-1
CDR3: ASSLGTAAYEQY

V: TRBV19
CDR3: ASSSHATRGEKLF

V: TRBV19
CDR3: ASSMTSPYNEQF

V: TRBV7-9
CDR3: ASSLASGKAGEQF

V: TRBV29-1
CDR3: SVAIASPYGYT

V: TRBV11-2
CDR3: ASSLDQVPGGPSRTDTQY

V: TRBV5-1
CDR3: ASSPDATTQY

V: TRBV11-2
CDR3: ASSLGAYEQF

V: TRBV5-1
CDR3: ASSLGQGIGTDTQY